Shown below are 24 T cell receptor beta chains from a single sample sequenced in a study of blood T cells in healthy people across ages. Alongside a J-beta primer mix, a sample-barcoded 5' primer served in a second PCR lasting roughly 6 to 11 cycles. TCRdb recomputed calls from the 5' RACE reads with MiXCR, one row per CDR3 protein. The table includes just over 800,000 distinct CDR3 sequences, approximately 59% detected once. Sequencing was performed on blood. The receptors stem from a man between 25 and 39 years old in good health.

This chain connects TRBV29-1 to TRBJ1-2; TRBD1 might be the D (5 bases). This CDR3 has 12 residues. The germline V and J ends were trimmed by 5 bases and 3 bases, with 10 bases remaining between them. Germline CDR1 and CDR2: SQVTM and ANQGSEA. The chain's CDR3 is CSVLGAYYGYTF. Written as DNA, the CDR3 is TGCAGCGTTCTAGGGGCTTACTATGGCTACACCTTC.

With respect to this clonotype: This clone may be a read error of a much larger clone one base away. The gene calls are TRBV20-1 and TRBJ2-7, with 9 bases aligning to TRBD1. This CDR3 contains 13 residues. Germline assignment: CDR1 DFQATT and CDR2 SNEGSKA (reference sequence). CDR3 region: CSAAGTGFYERYF. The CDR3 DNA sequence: TGCAGTGCCGCCGGGACAGGGTTTTACGAGCGGTACTTC.

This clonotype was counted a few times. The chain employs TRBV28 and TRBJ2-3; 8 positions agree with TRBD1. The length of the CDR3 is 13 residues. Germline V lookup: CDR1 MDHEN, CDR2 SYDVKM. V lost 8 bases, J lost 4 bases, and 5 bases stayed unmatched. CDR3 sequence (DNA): TGTGCCAGCGGCAGGGGGCTCCCAGATACGCAGTATTTT. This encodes CASGRGLPDTQYF.

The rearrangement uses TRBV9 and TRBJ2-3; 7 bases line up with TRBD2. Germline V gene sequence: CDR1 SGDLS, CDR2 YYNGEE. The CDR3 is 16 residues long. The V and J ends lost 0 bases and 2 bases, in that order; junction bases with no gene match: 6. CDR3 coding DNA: TGTGCCAGCAGCGTAGCCGCGGGGGTGGTCACAGATACGCAGTATTTT. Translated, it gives CASSVAAGVVTDTQYF.

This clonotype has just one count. In DNA form, the CDR3 reads TGTGCCAGCAGAAACGGGGGGCCCAACAATGAGCAGTTCTTC. Its protein product is CASRNGGPNNEQFF. The J gene is TRBJ2-1, the V gene TRBV7-6; tentatively, D is TRBD2 (7 bases). The CDR3 has 14 amino acids. The V end was cut by 6 bases, the J end by 5 bases, with 14 bases between. Germline-derived CDR1 and CDR2 are SGHVS and FNYEAQ.

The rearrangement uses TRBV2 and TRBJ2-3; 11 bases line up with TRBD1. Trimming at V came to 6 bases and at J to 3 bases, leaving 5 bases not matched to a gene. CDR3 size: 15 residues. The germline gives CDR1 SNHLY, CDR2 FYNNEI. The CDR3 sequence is CASREGQGVTDTQYF. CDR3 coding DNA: TGTGCCAGCAGGGAGGGACAGGGGGTAACAGATACGCAGTATTTT.

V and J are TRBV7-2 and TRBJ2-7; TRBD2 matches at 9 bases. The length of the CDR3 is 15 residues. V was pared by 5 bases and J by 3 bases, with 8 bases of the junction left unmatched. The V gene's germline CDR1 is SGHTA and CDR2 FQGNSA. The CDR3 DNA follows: TGTGCCAGCAGCGATTCGACTAGCGGTAACTACGAGCAGTACTTC. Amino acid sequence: CASSDSTSGNYEQYF.

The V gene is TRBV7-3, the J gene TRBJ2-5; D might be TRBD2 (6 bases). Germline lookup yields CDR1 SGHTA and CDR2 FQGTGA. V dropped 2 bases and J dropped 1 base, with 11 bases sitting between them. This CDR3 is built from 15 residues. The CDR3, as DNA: TGTGCCAGCAGCTTAGTGGGGGGAATCCAAGAGACCCAGTACTTC. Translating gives CASSLVGGIQETQYF.

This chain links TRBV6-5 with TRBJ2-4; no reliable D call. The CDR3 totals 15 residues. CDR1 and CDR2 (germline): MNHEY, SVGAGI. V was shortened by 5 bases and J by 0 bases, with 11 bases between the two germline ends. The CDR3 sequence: CASSPTALAKNIQYF. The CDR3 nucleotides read TGTGCCAGCAGTCCGACGGCATTAGCCAAAAACATTCAGTACTTC.

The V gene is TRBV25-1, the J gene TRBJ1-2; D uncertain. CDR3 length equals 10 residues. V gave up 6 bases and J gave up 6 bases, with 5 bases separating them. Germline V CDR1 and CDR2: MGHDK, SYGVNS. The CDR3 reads CASRGNGYTF. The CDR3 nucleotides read TGTGCCAGCAGAGGGAATGGCTACACCTTC.

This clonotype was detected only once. DNA of the CDR3: TGTGCCAGCAGTTACTCGATTTTATTAGCGGGGGACCAAGAGACCCAGTACTTC. It translates to CASSYSILLAGDQETQYF. V gene TRBV6-5 combines with J gene TRBJ2-5; 9 nucleotides agree with TRBD2. Germline CDR1 and CDR2: MNHEY and SVGAGI. The CDR3 has 18 amino acids. With V trimmed by 0 bases and J by 0 bases, 8 bases remained unmatched.

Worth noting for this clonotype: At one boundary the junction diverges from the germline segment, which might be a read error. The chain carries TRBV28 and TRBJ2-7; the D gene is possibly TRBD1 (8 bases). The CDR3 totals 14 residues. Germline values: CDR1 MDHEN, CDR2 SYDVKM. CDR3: CAGREGQVLYEQYF. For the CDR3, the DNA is TGTGCCGGCAGGGAGGGACAGGTCCTATACGAGCAGTACTTC.

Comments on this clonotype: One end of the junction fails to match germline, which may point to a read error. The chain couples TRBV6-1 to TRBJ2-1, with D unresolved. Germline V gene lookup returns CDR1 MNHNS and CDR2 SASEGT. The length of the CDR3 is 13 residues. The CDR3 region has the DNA TGTGCCAGCAGGGAAGGGTACCAAGAGACCCAGTTCTTC. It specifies CASREGYQETQFF.

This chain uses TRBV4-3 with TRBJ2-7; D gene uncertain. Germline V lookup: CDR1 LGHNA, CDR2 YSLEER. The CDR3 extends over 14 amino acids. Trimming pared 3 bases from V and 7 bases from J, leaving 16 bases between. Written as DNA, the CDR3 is TGCGCCAGCAGCCAGCGTTGGGGTCGGTGGGAGCAGTACTTC. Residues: CASSQRWGRWEQYF.

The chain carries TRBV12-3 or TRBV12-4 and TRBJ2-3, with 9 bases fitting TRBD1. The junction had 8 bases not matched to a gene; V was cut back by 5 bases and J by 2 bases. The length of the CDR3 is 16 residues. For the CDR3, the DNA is TGTGCCAGCAGTATTCCCGGGACAGGGATCACAGATACGCAGTATTTT. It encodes CASSIPGTGITDTQYF.

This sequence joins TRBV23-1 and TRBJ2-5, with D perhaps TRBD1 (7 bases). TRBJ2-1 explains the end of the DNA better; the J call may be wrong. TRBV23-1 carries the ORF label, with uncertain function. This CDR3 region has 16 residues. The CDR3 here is CASSQSEGQYQETQFF. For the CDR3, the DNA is TGCGCCAGCAGTCAATCGGAGGGACAGTACCAAGAGACCCAGTTCTTC.

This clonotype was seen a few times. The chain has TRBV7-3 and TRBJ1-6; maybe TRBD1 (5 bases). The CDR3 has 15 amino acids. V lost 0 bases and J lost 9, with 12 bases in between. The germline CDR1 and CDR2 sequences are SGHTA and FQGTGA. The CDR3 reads CASSLTSQGGSPLHF. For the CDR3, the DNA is TGTGCCAGCAGCTTAACGTCCCAGGGCGGTTCACCCCTCCACTTT.

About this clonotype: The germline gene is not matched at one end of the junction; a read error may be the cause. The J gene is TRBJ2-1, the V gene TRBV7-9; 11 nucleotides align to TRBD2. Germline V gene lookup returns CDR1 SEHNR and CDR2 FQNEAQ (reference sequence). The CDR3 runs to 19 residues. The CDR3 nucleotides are TGTGCCGGCAGCTTAGGGATTCATACCACCGGGACTAGCGGTAATGAGCAGTTCTTC. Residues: CAGSLGIHTTGTSGNEQFF.

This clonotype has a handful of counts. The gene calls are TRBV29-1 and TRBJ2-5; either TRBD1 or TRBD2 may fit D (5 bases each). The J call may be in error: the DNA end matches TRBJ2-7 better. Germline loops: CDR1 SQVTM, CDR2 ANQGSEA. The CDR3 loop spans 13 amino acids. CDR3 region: CSVTGTTGSEQYF. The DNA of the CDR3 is TGCAGCGTGACCGGGACCACGGGTTCCGAGCAGTACTTC.

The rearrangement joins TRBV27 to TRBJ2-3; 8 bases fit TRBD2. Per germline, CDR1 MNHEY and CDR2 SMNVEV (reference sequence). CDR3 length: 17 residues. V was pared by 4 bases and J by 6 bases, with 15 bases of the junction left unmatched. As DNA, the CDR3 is TGTGCCAGCAGTTCGCCTCTTCGGGGGACTAGGCCCGATACGCAGTATTTT. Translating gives CASSSPLRGTRPDTQYF.

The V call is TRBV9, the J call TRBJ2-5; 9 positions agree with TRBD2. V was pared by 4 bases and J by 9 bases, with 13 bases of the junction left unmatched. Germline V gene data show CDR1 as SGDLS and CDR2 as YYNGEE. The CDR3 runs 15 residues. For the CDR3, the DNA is TGTGCCAGCAGCAAAACCGGGACTAGCTGGGAGGCCCAGTACTTC. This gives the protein CASSKTGTSWEAQYF.

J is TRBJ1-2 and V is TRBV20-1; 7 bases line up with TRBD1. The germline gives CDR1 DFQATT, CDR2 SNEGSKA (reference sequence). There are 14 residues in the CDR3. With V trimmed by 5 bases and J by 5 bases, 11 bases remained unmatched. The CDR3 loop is CSASRGQSIYGYTF. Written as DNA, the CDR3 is TGCAGTGCTTCTCGGGGACAGTCCATTTATGGCTACACCTTC.

Here the CDR3 DNA reads TGCAGTGGAACAGGACAACCCGGCGAGCAGTACTTC. Its translation is CSGTGQPGEQYF. The chain recombines TRBV20-1 with TRBJ2-1; TRBD1 is a possible D gene (5 bases). The DNA end favors TRBJ2-7, so the J call may be wrong. The CDR3 is 12 amino acids. The V gene's germline CDR1 is DFQATT and CDR2 SNEGSKA (reference sequence).

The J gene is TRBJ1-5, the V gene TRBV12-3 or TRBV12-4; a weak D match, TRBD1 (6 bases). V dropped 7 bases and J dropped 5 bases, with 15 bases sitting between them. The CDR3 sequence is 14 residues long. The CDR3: CASNIWGPDQPQHF. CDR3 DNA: TGTGCCAGCAATATCTGGGGGCCGGATCAGCCCCAGCATTTT.